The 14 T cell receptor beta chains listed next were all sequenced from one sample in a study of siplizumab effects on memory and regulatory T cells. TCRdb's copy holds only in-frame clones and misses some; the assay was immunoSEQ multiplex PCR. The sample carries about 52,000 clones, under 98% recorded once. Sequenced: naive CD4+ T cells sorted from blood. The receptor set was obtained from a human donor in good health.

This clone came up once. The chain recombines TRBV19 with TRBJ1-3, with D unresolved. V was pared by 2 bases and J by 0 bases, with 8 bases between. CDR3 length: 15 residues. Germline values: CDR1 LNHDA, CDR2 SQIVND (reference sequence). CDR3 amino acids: CASSIMASSGNTIYF. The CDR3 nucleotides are TGTGCCAGTAGTATAATGGCCAGCTCTGGAAACACCATATATTTT.

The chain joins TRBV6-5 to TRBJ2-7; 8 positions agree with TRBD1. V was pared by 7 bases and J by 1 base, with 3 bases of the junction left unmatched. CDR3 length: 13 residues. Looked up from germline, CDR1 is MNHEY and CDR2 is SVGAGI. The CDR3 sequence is CASNRGKSYEQYF. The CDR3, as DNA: TGTGCCAGCAACAGGGGGAAATCCTACGAGCAGTACTTC.

Here the CDR3 DNA reads TGTGCCAGTAGTCTAGGAATTGCCGGGACAGGGGGTTCCTACGAGCAGTACTTC. Protein sequence: CASSLGIAGTGGSYEQYF. This chain connects TRBV19 to TRBJ2-7; 11 bases fit TRBD1. The CDR3 consists of 18 residues. The V and J ends lost 5 bases and 1 base, in that order; junction bases with no gene match: 13. The germline CDR1 and CDR2 sequences are LNHDA and SQIVND (reference sequence).

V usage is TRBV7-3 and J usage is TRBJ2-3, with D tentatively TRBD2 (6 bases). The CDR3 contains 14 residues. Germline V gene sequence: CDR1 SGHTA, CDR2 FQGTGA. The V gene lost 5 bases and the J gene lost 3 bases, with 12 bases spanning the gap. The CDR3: CASSAWAGTDTQYF. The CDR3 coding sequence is TGTGCCAGCAGCGCGTGGGCGGGGACAGATACGCAGTATTTT.

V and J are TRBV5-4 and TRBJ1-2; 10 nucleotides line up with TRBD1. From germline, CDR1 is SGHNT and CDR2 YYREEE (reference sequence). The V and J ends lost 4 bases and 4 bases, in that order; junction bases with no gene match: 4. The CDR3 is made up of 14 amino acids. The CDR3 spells CASSPDRGSYGYTF. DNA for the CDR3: TGTGCCAGCAGCCCGGACAGGGGGAGCTATGGCTACACCTTC.

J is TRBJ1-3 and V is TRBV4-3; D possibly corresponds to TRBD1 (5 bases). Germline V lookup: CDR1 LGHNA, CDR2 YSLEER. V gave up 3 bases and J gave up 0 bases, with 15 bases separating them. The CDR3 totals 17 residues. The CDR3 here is CASSQVSGPNSGNTIYF. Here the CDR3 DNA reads TGCGCCAGCAGCCAGGTATCGGGACCCAACTCTGGAAACACCATATATTTT.

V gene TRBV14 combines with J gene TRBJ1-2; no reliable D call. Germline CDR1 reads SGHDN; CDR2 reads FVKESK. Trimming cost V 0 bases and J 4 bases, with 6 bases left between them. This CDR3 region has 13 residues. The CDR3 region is CASSQETFYGYTF. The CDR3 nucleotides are TGTGCCAGCAGCCAAGAGACATTCTATGGCTACACCTTC.

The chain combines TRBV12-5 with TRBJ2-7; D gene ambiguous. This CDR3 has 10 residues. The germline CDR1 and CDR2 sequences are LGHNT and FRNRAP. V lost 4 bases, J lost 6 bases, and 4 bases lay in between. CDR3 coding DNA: TGTGCTAGTGGTTCGATCGAGCAGTACTTC. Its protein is CASGSIEQYF.

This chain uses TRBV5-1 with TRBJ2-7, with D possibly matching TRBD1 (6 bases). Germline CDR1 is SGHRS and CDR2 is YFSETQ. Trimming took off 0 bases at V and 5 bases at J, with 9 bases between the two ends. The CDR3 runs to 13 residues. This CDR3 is CASSLDRVNEQYF. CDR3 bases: TGCGCCAGCAGCTTGGACAGGGTCAACGAGCAGTACTTC.

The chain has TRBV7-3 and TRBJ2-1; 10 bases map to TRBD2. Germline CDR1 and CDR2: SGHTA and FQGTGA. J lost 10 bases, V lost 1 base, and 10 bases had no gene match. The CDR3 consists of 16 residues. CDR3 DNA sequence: TGTGCCAGCAGCTTAATGGTTCTAGCGGGAGACGGCGAGCAGTTCTTC. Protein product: CASSLMVLAGDGEQFF.

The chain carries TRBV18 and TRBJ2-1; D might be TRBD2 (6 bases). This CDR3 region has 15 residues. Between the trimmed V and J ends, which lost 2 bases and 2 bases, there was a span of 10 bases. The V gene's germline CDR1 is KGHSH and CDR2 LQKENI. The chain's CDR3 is CASSPTRTTYNEQFF. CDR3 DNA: TGTGCCAGCTCACCAACCCGGACTACCTACAATGAGCAGTTCTTC.

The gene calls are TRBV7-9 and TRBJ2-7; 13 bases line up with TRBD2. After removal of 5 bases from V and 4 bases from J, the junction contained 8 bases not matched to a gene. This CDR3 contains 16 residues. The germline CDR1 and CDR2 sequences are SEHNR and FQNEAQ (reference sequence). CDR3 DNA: TGTGCCAGCAGCCCTAGGACTAGCGGGAGCGCTTACGAGCAGTACTTC. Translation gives CASSPRTSGSAYEQYF.

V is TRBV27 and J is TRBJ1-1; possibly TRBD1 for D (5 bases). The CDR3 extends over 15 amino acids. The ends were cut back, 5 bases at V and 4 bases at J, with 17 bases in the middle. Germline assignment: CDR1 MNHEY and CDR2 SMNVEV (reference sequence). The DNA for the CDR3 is TGTGCCAGCAGTAATCGACAGACCAGGGTCACTGAAGCTTTCTTT. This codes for CASSNRQTRVTEAFF.

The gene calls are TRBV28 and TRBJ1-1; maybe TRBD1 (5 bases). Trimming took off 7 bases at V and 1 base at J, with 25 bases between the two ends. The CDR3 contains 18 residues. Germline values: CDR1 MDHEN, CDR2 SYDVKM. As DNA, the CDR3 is TGTGCCAGCATTGCGGGCCGGGGGAAGTCCCAAAGGAACACTGAAGCTTTCTTT. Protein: CASIAGRGKSQRNTEAFF. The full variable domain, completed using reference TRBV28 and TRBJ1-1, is DVKVTQSSRYLVKRTGEKVFLECVQDMDHENMFWYRQDPGLGLRLIYFSYDVKMKEKGDIPEGYSVSREKKERFSLILESASTNQTSMYLCASIAGRGKSQRNTEAFFGQGTRLTVV.